Listed here are 18 T cell receptor beta chains from one sample, sequenced in a study of cytomegalovirus exposure and HLA in healthy donors. 60 Vbeta and 13 Jbeta primers were used in PCR. Sequencing was performed with immunoSEQ multiplex PCR; in TCRdb, only in-frame clones are kept and a portion is missing. The sample consists of over 150,000 clones, 65% to 85% of them appearing once. Sequencing used PBMCs. These receptors were obtained from a man aged 60-69 years in good health and CMV-seronegative.

The chain joins TRBV6-5 to TRBJ2-3, with 10 bases fitting TRBD2. V was pared by 8 bases and J by 6 bases, with 5 bases of the junction left unmatched. In germline, CDR1 is MNHEY, CDR2 SVGAGI. This CDR3 has 13 residues. The DNA for the CDR3 is TGTGCCAGCCACTCTAGCGGGGGCGATACGCAGTATTTT. Amino acids: CASHSSGGDTQYF.

The genes are TRBV2 and TRBJ2-7; no clear D. Trimming stripped 1 base from V and 6 bases from J, with 10 bases between. The CDR3 length is 13 residues. Germline values: CDR1 SNHLY, CDR2 FYNNEI. The CDR3 loop is CASSEGRSLEQYF. The CDR3 DNA reads TGTGCCAGCAGTGAAGGTCGGAGTCTCGAGCAGTACTTC.

The chain couples TRBV29-1 to TRBJ1-2; 12 nucleotides agree with TRBD1. Per the germline V gene, CDR1 is SQVTM and CDR2 is ANQGSEA. The CDR3 is 14 amino acids. The V and J ends lost 4 bases and 7 bases, in that order; junction bases with no gene match: 7. In nucleotides, the CDR3 is TGCAGCGTTGGGGGGACAGGGGGCAACGGTGGCTACACCTTC. Its protein is CSVGGTGGNGGYTF.

The chain recombines TRBV13 with TRBJ2-1; the match to TRBD1 covers 10 bases. J lost 7 bases, V lost 2 bases, and 17 bases had no gene match. Germline V gene data show CDR1 as PRHDT and CDR2 as FYEKMQ (reference sequence). There are 19 residues in the CDR3. DNA of the CDR3: TGTGCCAGCAGCTTAAACGTAGTTTTTGGGACAGGGGTAACGAATGAGCAGTTCTTC. Its translation is CASSLNVVFGTGVTNEQFF.

The chain combines TRBV14 with TRBJ1-2; D call uncertain. Between the trimmed V and J ends, which lost 1 base and 8 bases, there was a span of 8 bases. CDR3 length: 12 residues. Germline-derived CDR1 and CDR2 are SGHDN and FVKESK. CDR3 region: CASSQVDLGYTF. CDR3 in DNA: TGTGCCAGCAGCCAAGTGGACTTGGGCTACACCTTC.

This clone was seen a handful of times. The chain uses TRBV5-1 and TRBJ2-1; D is perhaps TRBD2 (5 bases). Germline V gene sequence: CDR1 SGHRS, CDR2 YFSETQ. The CDR3 sequence is 13 residues long. V was pared by 3 bases and J by 8 bases, with 12 bases between. The CDR3 sequence: CASSSTRVYEQFF. The CDR3 DNA follows: TGCGCCAGCAGCTCAACTAGGGTCTATGAGCAGTTCTTC. The full variable domain, rest sourced from reference TRBV5-1 and TRBJ2-1, is KAGVTQTPRYLIKTRGQQVTLSCSPISGHRSVSWYQQTPGQGLQFLFEYFSETQRNKGNFPGRFSGRQFSNSRSEMNVSTLELGDSALYLCASSSTRVYEQFFGPGTRLTVL.

The chain links TRBV28 to TRBJ2-5; no clear D gene. The J call may be in error: the DNA end matches TRBJ2-7 better. The CDR3 is made up of 12 amino acids. CDR1 and CDR2 from the germline V gene are MDHEN and SYDVKM. The CDR3 loop reads CASSLTSYEQYF. CDR3 in DNA: TGTGCCAGCAGCCTCACCTCCTACGAGCAGTACTTC.

This clone has a handful of counts. The rearrangement links TRBV25-1 to TRBJ1-1, with D maybe TRBD1 (5 bases). V was pared by 5 bases and J by 6 bases, with 16 bases between. Germline CDR1 MGHDK, CDR2 SYGVNS. The CDR3 totals 14 residues. The CDR3 region is CASSPRWGGSEAFF. CDR3 coding DNA: TGTGCCAGCAGTCCCCGCTGGGGGGGGTCTGAAGCTTTCTTT.

This sequence joins TRBV7-9 and TRBJ2-7, with a weak D call TRBD2 (6 bases). Germline CDR1 and CDR2: SEHNR and FQNEAQ (reference sequence). The CDR3 is made up of 14 amino acids. V was cut by 5 bases and J by 6 bases, with 17 bases left in between. The CDR3 DNA follows: TGTGCCAGCAGCCTTCGGGCGGGGCGCGGCGAGCAGTACTTC. Residues: CASSLRAGRGEQYF.

The V gene is TRBV6-5, the J gene TRBJ2-1; 9 bases map to TRBD1. The CDR3 loop spans 15 amino acids. CDR1 is MNHEY and CDR2 is SVGAGI in the germline V gene. J lost 7 bases, V lost 0 bases, and 4 bases had no gene match. The CDR3 coding sequence is TGTGCCAGCAGTTACTCCACAGGGGGCGCAAATGAGCAGTTCTTC. As protein: CASSYSTGGANEQFF.

The CDR3 coding sequence is TGTGCCAGCAGTCCTCCACAGGGGAGCTCTGGAAACACCATATATTTT. Translating gives CASSPPQGSSGNTIYF. The chain is built from TRBV28 and TRBJ1-3, with 7 nucleotides matching TRBD1. The CDR3 runs 16 residues. Trimming removed 5 bases from V and 0 bases from J; junction bases left unmatched: 7. CDR1 and CDR2 from the germline V gene are MDHEN and SYDVKM.

The chain carries TRBV27 and TRBJ2-3; 7 bases line up with TRBD1. The junction had 5 bases not matched to a gene; V was cut back by 9 bases and J by 5 bases. Germline V gene sequence: CDR1 MNHEY, CDR2 SMNVEV (reference sequence). The CDR3 covers 12 residues. CDR3 sequence: CARQGVKDTQYF. CDR3 bases: TGTGCCAGGCAGGGGGTCAAAGATACGCAGTATTTT.

The sample holds a few counts of this clone. This chain connects TRBV11-2 to TRBJ2-2, with D unresolved. The CDR3 is 13 residues long. The germline V gene has CDR1 SGHAT and CDR2 FQNNGV. Trimming took 0 bases from V and 7 from J, leaving 6 bases between them. CDR3 region: CASSLDQVGELFF. The CDR3 nucleotides are TGTGCCAGCAGCTTAGATCAGGTCGGGGAGCTGTTTTTT.

The gene calls are TRBV18 and TRBJ1-2; the D gene is possibly TRBD1 (6 bases). The CDR3 covers 15 residues. Trimming removed 3 bases from V and 4 bases from J, with 15 bases in between. CDR1 KGHSH and CDR2 LQKENI come from the germline V gene. CDR3 DNA: TGTGCCAGCTCACCCACGGGACACTTAGTCTATGGCTACACCTTC. Its translation is CASSPTGHLVYGYTF.

Turning to this clone: The same CDR3 can be traced to other DNA sequences in this sample. The chain links TRBV19 to TRBJ1-2, with D possibly TRBD1 on 5 matching bases. The CDR3 sequence is 12 residues long. Between the trimmed V and J ends, which lost 2 bases and 7 bases, there was a span of 8 bases. CDR1 and CDR2 (germline): LNHDA, SQIVND (reference sequence). The CDR3, as DNA: TGTGCCAGTAGTATACAGGGCAGTGGCTACACCTTC. This encodes CASSIQGSGYTF. The full variable domain, completed using reference TRBV19 and TRBJ1-2, is DGGITQSPKYLFRKEGQNVTLSCEQNLNHDAMYWYRQDPGQGLRLIYYSQIVNDFQKGDIAEGYSVSREKKESFPLTVTSAQKNPTAFYLCASSIQGSGYTFGSGTRLTVV.

This sequence joins TRBV28 and TRBJ1-5; perhaps TRBD1 as D (6 bases). Looked up from germline, CDR1 is MDHEN and CDR2 is SYDVKM. With 5 bases removed from V and 7 bases from J, the gap between germline ends came to 9 bases. The CDR3 sequence is 12 residues long. Here the CDR3 DNA reads TGTGCCAGCAGTGGACAGTCCCAGCCCCAGCATTTT. Translation: CASSGQSQPQHF.

The V and J genes are TRBV19 and TRBJ2-3; TRBD2 matches 8 bases. CDR3 length: 13 amino acids. Trimming at V came to 7 bases and at J to 8 bases, leaving 8 bases not matched to a gene. CDR1 is LNHDA and CDR2 is SQIVND in the germline V gene (reference sequence). Here the CDR3 DNA reads TGTGCCAGTATAGCGGGGAGCGTGGGTACGCAGTATTTT. Translation: CASIAGSVGTQYF. The full variable domain, its missing parts supplied by reference TRBV19 and TRBJ2-3, is DGGITQSPKYLFRKEGQNVTLSCEQNLNHDAMYWYRQDPGQGLRLIYYSQIVNDFQKGDIAEGYSVSREKKESFPLTVTSAQKNPTAFYLCASIAGSVGTQYFGPGTRLTVL.

V and J are TRBV2 and TRBJ2-1; 14 bases are a match to TRBD2. Germline lookup yields CDR1 SNHLY and CDR2 FYNNEI. This CDR3 region has 15 residues. The V gene end was trimmed by 5 bases and the J gene end by 5 bases; junction bases not matched to a gene: 2. The chain's CDR3 is CASSKGLAGDNEQFF. CDR3 nucleotides: TGTGCCAGCAGTAAGGGACTAGCGGGGGACAATGAGCAGTTCTTC. The full variable domain, completed using reference TRBV2 and TRBJ2-1, is EPEVTQTPSHQVTQMGQEVILRCVPISNHLYFYWYRQILGQKVEFLVSFYNNEISEKSEIFDDQFSVERPDGSNFTLKIRSTKLEDSAMYFCASSKGLAGDNEQFFGPGTRLTVL.